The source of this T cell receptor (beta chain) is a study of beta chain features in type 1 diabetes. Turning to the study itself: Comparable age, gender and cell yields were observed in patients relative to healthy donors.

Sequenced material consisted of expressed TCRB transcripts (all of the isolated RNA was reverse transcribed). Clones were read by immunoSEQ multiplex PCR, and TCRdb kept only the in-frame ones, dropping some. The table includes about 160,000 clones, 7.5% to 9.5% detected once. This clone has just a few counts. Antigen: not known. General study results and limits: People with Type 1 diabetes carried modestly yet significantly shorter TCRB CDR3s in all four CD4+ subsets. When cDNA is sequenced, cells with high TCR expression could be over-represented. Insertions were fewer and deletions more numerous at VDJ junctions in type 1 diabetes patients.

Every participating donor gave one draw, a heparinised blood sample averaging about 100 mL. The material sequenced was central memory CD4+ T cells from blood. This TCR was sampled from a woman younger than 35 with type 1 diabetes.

CDR3 loop: CASSPSAGLLHSGNTIYF. The CDR3, as DNA: TGTGCCAGCTCACCATCTGCAGGGCTTCTCCACTCTGGAAACACCATATATTTT. The gene calls are TRBV18 and TRBJ1-3, with D tentatively TRBD1 (5 bases). Germline values: CDR1 KGHSH, CDR2 LQKENI. V dropped 2 bases and J dropped 0 bases, with 17 bases sitting between them. The CDR3 sequence is 18 residues long.